This T cell receptor beta chain was sequenced for a study of radiotherapy plus CTLA-4 blockade in lung cancer. This clone has a single count. Produced via immunoSEQ multiplex PCR; TCRdb's table is partial and in-frame only. This sample carries more than 90,000 clones, roughly 85% of them seen once, and the ten largest clones take about 23%. The germline gives CDR1 MGHDK, CDR2 SYGVNS. The CDR3 length is 13 residues. V gave up 4 bases and J gave up 5 bases, with 8 bases separating them. The clonotype comes from a human donor with non-small cell lung cancer that progressed on radiotherapy plus ipilimumab. This chain connects TRBV25-1 to TRBJ2-2; D is ambiguous. Material: peripheral blood, obtained from a patient treated with radiotherapy plus ipilimumab. The CDR3 DNA reads TGTGCCAGCAGTGTTCCGTGGACCGGGGAGCTGTTTTTT. This encodes CASSVPWTGELFF.